This TCR beta chain was identified in a study of T cell responses to AZD1222 COVID-19 vaccine. Whole-study context: Whether given at about 4 or about 12 weeks, second doses were pooled.

Sequencing used immunoSEQ multiplex PCR; TCRdb keeps in-frame clones, though not all of them. This table holds 150,000 to 200,000 clones, around 90% found once. Points on this clone: No antigen is known for it.

Study results and limitations: Baseline seropositivity occurred in only six AZD1222 recipients. Reportedly, nearly half the spike-specific TCRs target unmutated variant regions.

The source was peripheral blood, collected on day 0 of AZD1222 vaccination. This TCR derives from an adult in good health.

The CDR3 sequence is CASSQGGPGSLATNEKLFF. As DNA, the CDR3 is TGTGCCAGCAGCCAAGGAGGCCCAGGGTCTCTTGCAACTAATGAAAAACTGTTTTTT. J is TRBJ1-4 and V is TRBV4-2; a weak D match, TRBD1 (5 bases). V was shortened by 1 base and J by 0 bases, with 18 bases between the two germline ends. In germline, CDR1 is LGHNA, CDR2 YNFKEQ. This CDR3 is 19 amino acids long.